This paragraph reports one TCR beta chain. Study processing details: Researchers report that nucleated cell counts were estimated from reference gene primer amplification. Sequencing used immunoSEQ multiplex PCR; TCRdb keeps in-frame clones, though not all of them. V, J and clone size were drawn from that table, and D and trimming were deduced from the DNA. The data contain under 200,000 clones, about four fifths of them singletons. The CDR3 has 15 residues. CDR1 and CDR2 from the germline V gene are SGHVS and FQNEAQ. Trimming at V came to 5 bases and at J to 4 bases, leaving 9 bases not matched to a gene. The data stem from a study of blood T cell repertoires in COVID-19. At the level of the study: PBMCs, B-cell-depleted T cells, or T cells were the source of the cDNA or gDNA that made up the material.

The receptor comes from a woman aged 40 to 49 with COVID-19, enrolled during active disease. Sequenced sample: peripheral blood. This chain connects TRBV7-8 to TRBJ1-2; TRBD1 agrees at 8 bases. DNA of the CDR3: TGTGCCAGCAGCCCAACCCAGGGGGCCCTCTATGGCTACACCTTC. Residues: CASSPTQGALYGYTF.